This T cell receptor (beta chain) was profiled in a study of cytomegalovirus exposure and HLA in healthy donors. Findings and limits, study-wide: Equally common other TCR beta chains were less clonally expanded than HLA-associated ones, a later analysis found.

Researchers ran the PCR with 60 Vbeta and 13 Jbeta primers. Sequencing used immunoSEQ multiplex PCR; TCRdb keeps in-frame clones, though not all of them. The sample contains 95,000 to 150,000 clones, 70% to 85% of which appear only once. With respect to this clone: Its target is not known.

This clonotype was sampled from a woman aged 45-60 years in good health and CMV-seronegative. Sequenced sample: PBMCs.

The CDR3 nucleotides read TGTGCCAGCAGCTGGGGACTAGCGGACTACAATGAGCAGTTCTTC. Encoded protein: CASSWGLADYNEQFF. V usage is TRBV5-6 and J usage is TRBJ2-1; TRBD2 aligns across 11 bases. The germline V gene has CDR1 SGHDT and CDR2 YYEEEE. The CDR3 is made up of 15 amino acids. J was trimmed by 3 bases and V by 3 bases; bases with no gene match: 2.